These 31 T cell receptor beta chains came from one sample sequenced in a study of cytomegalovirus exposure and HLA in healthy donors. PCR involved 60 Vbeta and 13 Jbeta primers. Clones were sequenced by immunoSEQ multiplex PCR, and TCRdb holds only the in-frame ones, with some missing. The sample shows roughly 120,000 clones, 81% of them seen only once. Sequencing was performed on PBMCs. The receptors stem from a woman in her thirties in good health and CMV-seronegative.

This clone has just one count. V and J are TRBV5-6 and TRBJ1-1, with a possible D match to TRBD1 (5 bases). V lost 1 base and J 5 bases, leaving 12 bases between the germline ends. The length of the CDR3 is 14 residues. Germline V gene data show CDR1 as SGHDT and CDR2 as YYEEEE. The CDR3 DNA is TGTGCCAGCAGCTTGCTTCAGGGAGGGACTGAAGCTTTCTTT. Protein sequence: CASSLLQGGTEAFF. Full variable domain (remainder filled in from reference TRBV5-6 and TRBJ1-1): DAGVTQSPTHLIKTRGQQVTLRCSPKSGHDTVSWYQQALGQGPQFIFQYYEEEERQRGNFPDRFSGHQFPNYSSELNVNALLLGDSALYLCASSLLQGGTEAFFGQGTRLTVV.

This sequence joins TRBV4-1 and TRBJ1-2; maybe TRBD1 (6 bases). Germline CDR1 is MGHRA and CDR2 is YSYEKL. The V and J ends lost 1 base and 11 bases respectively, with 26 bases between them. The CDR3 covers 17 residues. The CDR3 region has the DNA TGCGCCAGCAGCCAAGGCGAAACGACCTACAGGGCTCGATATTACACCTTC. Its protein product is CASSQGETTYRARYYTF.

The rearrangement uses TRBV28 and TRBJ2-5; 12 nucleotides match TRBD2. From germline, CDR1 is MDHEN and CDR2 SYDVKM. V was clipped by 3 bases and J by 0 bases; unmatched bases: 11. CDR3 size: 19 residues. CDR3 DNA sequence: TGTGCCAGCAGTTTGACCCGGACTAGCGGGAACCCCGACCAAGAGACCCAGTACTTC. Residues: CASSLTRTSGNPDQETQYF.

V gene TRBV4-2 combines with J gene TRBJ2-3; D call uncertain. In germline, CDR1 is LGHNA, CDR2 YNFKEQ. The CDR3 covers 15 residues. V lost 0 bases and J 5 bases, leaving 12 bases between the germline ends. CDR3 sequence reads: CASSQERLARDTQYF. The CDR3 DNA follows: TGTGCCAGCAGCCAAGAAAGGTTAGCAAGAGATACGCAGTATTTT.

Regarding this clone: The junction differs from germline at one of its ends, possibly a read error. In nucleotides, the CDR3 is TGTGCTAGCAGTTCCGACAGACAAGAGACCCAGTACTTC. Translating gives CASSSDRQETQYF. The chain employs TRBV7-7 and TRBJ2-5; D may be TRBD1 (5 bases). Per the germline V gene, CDR1 is SSHAT and CDR2 is FNYEAQ (reference sequence). This CDR3 comprises 13 residues.

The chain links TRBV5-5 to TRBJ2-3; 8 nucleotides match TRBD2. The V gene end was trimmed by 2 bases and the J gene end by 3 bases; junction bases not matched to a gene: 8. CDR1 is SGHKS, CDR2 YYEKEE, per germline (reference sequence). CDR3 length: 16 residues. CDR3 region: CASSFPWASGTDTQYF. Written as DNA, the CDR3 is TGTGCCAGCAGCTTCCCTTGGGCTAGCGGGACAGATACGCAGTATTTT.

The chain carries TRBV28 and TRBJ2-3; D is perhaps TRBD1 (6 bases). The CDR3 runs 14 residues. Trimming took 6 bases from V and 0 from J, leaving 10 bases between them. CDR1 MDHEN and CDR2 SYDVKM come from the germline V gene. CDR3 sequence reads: CASRTGDSTDTQYF. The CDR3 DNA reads TGTGCCAGCAGGACAGGCGATAGCACAGATACGCAGTATTTT.

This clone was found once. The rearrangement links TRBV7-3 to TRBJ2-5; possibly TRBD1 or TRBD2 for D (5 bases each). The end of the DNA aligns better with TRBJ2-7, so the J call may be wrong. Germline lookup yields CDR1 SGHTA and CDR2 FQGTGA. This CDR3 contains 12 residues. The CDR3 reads CASSLNGGEQYF. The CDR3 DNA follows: TGTGCCAGCAGCTTAAATGGGGGCGAGCAGTACTTC.

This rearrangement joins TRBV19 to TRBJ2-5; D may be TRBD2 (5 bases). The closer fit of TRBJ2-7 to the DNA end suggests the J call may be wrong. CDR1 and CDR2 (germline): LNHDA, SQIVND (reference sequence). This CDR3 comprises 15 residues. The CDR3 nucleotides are TGTGCCAGTAGTCCCATGCATTCTAGCATCTACGAGCAGTACTTC. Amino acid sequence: CASSPMHSSIYEQYF.

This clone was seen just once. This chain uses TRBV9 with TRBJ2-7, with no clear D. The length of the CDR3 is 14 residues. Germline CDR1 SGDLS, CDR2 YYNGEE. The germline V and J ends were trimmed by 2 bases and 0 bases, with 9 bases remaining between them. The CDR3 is CASSVLASSYEQYF. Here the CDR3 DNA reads TGTGCCAGCAGCGTCCTGGCCAGCTCCTACGAGCAGTACTTC.

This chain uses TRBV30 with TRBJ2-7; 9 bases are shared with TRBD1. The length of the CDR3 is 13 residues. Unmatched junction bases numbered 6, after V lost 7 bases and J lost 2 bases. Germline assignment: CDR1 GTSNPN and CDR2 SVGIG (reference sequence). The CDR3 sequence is CASVRTGAYEQYF. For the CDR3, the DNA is TGTGCCTCCGTCCGGACAGGGGCCTACGAGCAGTACTTC. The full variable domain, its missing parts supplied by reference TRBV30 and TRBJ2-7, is SQTIHQWPATLVQPVGSPLSLECTVEGTSNPNLYWYRQAAGRGLQLLFYSVGIGQISSEVPQNLSASRPQDRQFILSSKKLLLSDSGFYLCASVRTGAYEQYFGPGTRLTVT.

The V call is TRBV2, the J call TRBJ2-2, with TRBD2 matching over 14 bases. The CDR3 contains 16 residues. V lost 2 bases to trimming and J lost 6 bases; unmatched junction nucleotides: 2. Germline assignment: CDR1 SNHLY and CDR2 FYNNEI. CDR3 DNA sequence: TGTGCCAGCAGTGAACGACTAGCGGGAGGGGCCGGGGAGCTGTTTTTT. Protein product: CASSERLAGGAGELFF.

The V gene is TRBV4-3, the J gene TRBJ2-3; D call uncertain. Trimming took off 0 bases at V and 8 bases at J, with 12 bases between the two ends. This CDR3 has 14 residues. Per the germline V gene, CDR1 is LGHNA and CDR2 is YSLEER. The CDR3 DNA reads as TGCGCCAGCAGCCAAGATACCGGCCGCGGTACGCAGTATTTT. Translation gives CASSQDTGRGTQYF.

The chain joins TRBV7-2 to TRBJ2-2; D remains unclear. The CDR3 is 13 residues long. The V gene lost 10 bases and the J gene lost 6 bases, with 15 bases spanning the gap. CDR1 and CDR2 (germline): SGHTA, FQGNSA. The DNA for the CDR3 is TGTGCCACCCTCGCGGCGCATCCCGGGGAGCTGTTTTTT. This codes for CATLAAHPGELFF.

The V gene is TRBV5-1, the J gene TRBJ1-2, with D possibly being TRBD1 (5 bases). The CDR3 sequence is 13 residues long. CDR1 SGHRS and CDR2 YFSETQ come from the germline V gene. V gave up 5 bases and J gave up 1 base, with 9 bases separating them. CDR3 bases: TGCGCCAGCAGAACGGGGGGTAACTATGGCTACACCTTC. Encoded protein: CASRTGGNYGYTF.

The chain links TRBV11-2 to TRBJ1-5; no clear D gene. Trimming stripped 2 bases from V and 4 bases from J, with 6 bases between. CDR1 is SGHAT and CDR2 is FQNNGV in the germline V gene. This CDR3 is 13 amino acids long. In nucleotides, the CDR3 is TGTGCCAGCAGCTTAATGCGGAATCAGCCCCAGCATTTT. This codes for CASSLMRNQPQHF.

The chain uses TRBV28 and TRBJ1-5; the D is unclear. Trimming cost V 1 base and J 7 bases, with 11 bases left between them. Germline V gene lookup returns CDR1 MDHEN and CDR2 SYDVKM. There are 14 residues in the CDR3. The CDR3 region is CASSLYVAGQPQHF. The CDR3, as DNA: TGTGCCAGCAGTTTATATGTAGCGGGCCAGCCCCAGCATTTT.

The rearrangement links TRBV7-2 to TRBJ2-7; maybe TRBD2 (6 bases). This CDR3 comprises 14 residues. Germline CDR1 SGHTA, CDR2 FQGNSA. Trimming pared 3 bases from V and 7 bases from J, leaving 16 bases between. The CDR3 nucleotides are TGTGCCAGCAGCTTCCGGCGGGGCGGAGGAGAGCAGTACTTC. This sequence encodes CASSFRRGGGEQYF.

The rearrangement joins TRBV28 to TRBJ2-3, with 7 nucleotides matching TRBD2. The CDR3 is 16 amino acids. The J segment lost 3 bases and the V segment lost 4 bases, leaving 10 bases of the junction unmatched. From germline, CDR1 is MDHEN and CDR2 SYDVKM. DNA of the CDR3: TGTGCCAGCAGTTCCGCCCCGGGGCGGGGGACAGATACGCAGTATTTT. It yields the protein CASSSAPGRGTDTQYF. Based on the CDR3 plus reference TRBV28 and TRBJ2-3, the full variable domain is DVKVTQSSRYLVKRTGEKVFLECVQDMDHENMFWYRQDPGLGLRLIYFSYDVKMKEKGDIPEGYSVSREKKERFSLILESASTNQTSMYLCASSSAPGRGTDTQYFGPGTRLTVL.

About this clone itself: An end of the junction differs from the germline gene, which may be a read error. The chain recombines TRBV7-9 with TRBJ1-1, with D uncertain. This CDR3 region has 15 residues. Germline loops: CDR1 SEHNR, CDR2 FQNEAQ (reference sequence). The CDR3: CSSSLVSGHDTEAFF. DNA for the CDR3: TGTTCCAGCAGCTTAGTGAGCGGCCATGACACTGAAGCTTTCTTT.

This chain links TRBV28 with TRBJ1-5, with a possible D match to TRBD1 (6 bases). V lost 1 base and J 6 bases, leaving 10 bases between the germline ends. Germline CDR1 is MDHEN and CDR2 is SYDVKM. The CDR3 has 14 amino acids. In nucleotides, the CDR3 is TGTGCCAGCAGTTTATCAGGGGATAGTCAGCCCCAGCATTTT. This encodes CASSLSGDSQPQHF.

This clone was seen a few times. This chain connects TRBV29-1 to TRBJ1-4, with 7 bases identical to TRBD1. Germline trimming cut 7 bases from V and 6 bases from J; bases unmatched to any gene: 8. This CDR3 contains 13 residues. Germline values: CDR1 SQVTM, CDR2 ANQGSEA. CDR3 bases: TGCAGCGCTGGGGGACAGCTAGATGAAAAACTGTTTTTT. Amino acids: CSAGGQLDEKLFF.

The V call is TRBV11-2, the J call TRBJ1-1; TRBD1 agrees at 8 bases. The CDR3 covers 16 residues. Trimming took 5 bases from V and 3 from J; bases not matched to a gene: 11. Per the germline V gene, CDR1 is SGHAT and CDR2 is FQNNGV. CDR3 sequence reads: CASSPGTGGGDTEAFF. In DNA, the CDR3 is TGTGCCAGCAGCCCTGGGACAGGAGGTGGGGACACTGAAGCTTTCTTT.

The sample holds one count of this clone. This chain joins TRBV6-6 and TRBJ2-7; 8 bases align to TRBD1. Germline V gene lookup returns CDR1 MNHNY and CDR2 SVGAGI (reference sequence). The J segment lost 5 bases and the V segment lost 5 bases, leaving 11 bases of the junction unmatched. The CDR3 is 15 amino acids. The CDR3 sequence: CASSHQGQVVDEQYF. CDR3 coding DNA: TGTGCCAGCAGTCACCAGGGACAGGTGGTCGACGAGCAGTACTTC.

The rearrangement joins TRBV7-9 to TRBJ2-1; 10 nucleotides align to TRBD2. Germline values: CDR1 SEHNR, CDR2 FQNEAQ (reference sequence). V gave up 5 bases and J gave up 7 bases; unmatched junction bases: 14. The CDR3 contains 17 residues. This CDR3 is CASSLENSGRAINEQFF. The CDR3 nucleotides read TGTGCCAGCAGCCTGGAGAACAGCGGGAGGGCCATAAATGAGCAGTTCTTC.

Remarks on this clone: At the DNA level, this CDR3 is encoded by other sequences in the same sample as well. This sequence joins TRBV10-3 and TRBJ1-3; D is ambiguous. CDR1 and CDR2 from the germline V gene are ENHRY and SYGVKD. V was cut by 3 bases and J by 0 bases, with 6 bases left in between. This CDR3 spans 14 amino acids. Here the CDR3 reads CAISEAGSGNTIYF. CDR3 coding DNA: TGTGCCATCAGTGAAGCAGGCTCTGGAAACACCATATATTTT.

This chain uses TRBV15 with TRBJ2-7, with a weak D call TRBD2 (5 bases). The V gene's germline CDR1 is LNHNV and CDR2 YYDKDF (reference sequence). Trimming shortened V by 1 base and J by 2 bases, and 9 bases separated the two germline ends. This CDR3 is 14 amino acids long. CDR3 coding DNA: TGTGCCACCAGCAGAGCGGGGTCAACCTACGAGCAGTACTTC. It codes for CATSRAGSTYEQYF.

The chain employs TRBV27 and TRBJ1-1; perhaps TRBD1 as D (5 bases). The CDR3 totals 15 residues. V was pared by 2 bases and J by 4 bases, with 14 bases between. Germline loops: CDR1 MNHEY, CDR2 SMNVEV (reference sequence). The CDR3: CASSLRGDVATEAFF. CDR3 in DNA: TGTGCCAGCAGTTTACGGGGGGACGTTGCCACTGAAGCTTTCTTT.

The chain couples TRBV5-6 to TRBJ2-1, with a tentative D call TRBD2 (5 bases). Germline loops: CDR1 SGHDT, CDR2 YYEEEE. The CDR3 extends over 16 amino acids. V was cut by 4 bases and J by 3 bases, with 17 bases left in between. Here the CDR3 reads CASSLGVGANYNEQFF. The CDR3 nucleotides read TGTGCCAGCAGCCTTGGTGTGGGAGCAAACTACAATGAGCAGTTCTTC.

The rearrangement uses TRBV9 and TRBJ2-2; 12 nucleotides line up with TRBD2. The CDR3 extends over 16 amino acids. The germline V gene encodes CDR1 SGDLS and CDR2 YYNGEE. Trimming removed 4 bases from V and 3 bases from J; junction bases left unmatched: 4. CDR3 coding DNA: TGTGCCAGCAGCTCCCGACTAGCGGGAGACACCGGGGAGCTGTTTTTT. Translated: CASSSRLAGDTGELFF. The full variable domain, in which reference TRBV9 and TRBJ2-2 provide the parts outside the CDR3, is DSGVTQTPKHLITATGQRVTLRCSPRSGDLSVYWYQQSLDQGLQFLIQYYNGEERAKGNILERFSAQQFPDLHSELNLSSLELGDSALYFCASSSRLAGDTGELFFGEGSRLTVL.

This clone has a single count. The CDR3 DNA follows: TGCGCCAGCAGCCAAGTTCGGGGACTAGTCTCGCACACCGGGGAGCTGTTTTTT. Residues: CASSQVRGLVSHTGELFF. The rearrangement joins TRBV4-1 to TRBJ2-2; 8 nucleotides agree with TRBD2. The CDR3 is made up of 18 amino acids. V shed 1 base, J shed 3 bases, and the junction held 10 bases outside the gene matches. CDR1 and CDR2 from the germline V gene are MGHRA and YSYEKL.